This T cell receptor beta chain emerged from a study of blood T cell repertoires in COVID-19. The CDR3 contains 14 residues. The V segment lost 5 bases and the J segment 5 bases; nucleotides outside the gene matches: 7. Germline CDR1 and CDR2: LGHDT and YNNKEL (reference sequence). In the original workflow: Estimated nucleated cell counts came from reference gene primer amplification. Clones were sequenced by immunoSEQ multiplex PCR, and TCRdb holds only the in-frame ones, with some missing. That table gives V, J and clone size, and the DNA gave D and trimming. The table has 100,000 to 150,000 clones, roughly 80% seen once; the top ten hold over 5.5%.

This clonotype was obtained from a man aged 80 or over with COVID-19, enrolled during active disease. The sequencing sample was made of peripheral blood. V gene TRBV3-1 (or the pseudogene TRBV3-2) combines with J gene TRBJ2-7, with TRBD2 matching 9 bases. CDR3 residues: CASSFSGSLDEQYF. DNA of the CDR3: TGTGCCAGCAGCTTTAGCGGGAGTTTAGACGAGCAGTACTTC.